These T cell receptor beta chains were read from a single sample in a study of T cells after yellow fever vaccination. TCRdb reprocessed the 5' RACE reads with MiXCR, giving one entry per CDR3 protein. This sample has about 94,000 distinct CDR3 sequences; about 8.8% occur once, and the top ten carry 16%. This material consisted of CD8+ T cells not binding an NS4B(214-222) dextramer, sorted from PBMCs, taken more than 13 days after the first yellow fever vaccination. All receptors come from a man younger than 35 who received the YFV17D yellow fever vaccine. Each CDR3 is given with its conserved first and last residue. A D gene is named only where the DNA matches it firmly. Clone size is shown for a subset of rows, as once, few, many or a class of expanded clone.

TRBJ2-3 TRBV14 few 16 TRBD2 CASSRTSGGTTDTQYF TGTGCCAGCAGCCGGACCTCGGGGGGGACCACAGATACGCAGTATTTT
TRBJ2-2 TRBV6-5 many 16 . CASSYSSAGRSGELFF TGTGCCAGCAGTTACTCGAGCGCGGGACGTAGCGGGGAGCTGTTTTTT
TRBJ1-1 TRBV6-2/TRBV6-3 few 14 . CASSPGNLNTEAFF TGTGCCAGCAGTCCCGGGAACCTGAACACTGAAGCTTTCTTT
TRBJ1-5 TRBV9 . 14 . CASSVAGDNQPQHF TGTGCCAGCAGCGTAGCGGGGGACAATCAGCCCCAGCATTTT
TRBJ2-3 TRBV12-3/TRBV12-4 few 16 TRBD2 CASSPTSGGAADTQYF TGTGCCAGCAGTCCTACTAGCGGGGGGGCCGCAGATACGCAGTATTTT
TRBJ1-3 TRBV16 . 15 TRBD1 CASSQFDRGGNTIYF TGTGCCAGCAGCCAATTCGACAGGGGAGGCAACACCATATATTTT
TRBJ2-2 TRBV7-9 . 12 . CASSLAAGELFF TGTGCCAGCAGCTTAGCGGCCGGGGAGCTGTTTTTT
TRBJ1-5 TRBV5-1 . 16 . CASSLAGRFSNQPQHF TGCGCCAGCAGCTTGGCAGGGAGATTTAGCAATCAGCCCCAGCATTTT
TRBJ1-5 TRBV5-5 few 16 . CASSQGARGGNQPQHF TGTGCCAGCAGCCAGGGTGCCAGGGGAGGCAATCAGCCCCAGCATTTT
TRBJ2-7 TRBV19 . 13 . CASSTSDPYEQYF TGTGCCAGTAGTACTAGCGACCCCTACGAGCAGTACTTC
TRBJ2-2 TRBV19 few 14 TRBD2 CASSTGLATGELFF TGTGCCAGTAGTACCGGACTAGCGACCGGGGAGCTGTTTTTT
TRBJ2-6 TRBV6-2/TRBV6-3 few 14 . CANSQSAGANVLTF TGTGCCAACTCCCAAAGCGCCGGGGCCAACGTCCTGACTTTC
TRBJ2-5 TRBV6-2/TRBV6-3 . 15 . CASSYIDSFGETQYF TGTGCCAGCAGTTACATTGACTCCTTTGGAGAGACCCAGTACTTC
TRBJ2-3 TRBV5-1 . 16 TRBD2 CASSSRLAGRTDTQYF TGCGCCAGCAGCTCCCGACTAGCGGGCCGAACAGATACGCAGTATTTT
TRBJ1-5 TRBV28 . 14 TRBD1 CASSLRQGNQPQHF TGTGCCAGCAGTTTAAGACAGGGGAATCAGCCCCAGCATTTT
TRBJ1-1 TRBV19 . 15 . CASRPRDFQGTEAFF TGTGCCAGTAGACCTCGGGACTTCCAGGGCACTGAAGCTTTCTTT
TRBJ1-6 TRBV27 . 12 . CASSLGGRPLHF TGTGCCAGCAGTTTAGGAGGGCGGCCCCTCCACTTT
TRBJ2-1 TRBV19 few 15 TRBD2 CASSSSGGANNEQFF TGTGCCAGTAGCTCTAGCGGGGGGGCCAACAATGAGCAGTTCTTC
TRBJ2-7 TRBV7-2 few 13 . CASSLVGFGEQYF TGTGCCAGCAGCTTAGTCGGATTTGGCGAGCAGTACTTC
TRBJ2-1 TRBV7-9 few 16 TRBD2 CASSNDLAGIYNEQFF TGTGCCAGCAGTAACGATCTAGCGGGAATCTACAATGAGCAGTTCTTC
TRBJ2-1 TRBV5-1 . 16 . CASKGKGGSSYNEQFF TGCGCCAGCAAGGGAAAAGGGGGGAGCTCCTACAATGAGCAGTTCTTC
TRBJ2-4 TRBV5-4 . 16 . CASSSSVLLAKNIQYF TGTGCCAGCAGCTCTTCGGTCCTACTAGCCAAAAACATTCAGTACTTC
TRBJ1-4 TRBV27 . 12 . CASSGGLEKLFF TGTGCCAGCAGCGGGGGGCTTGAAAAACTGTTTTTT
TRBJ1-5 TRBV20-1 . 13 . CSADSPGVRPQHF TGCAGTGCAGACAGCCCCGGGGTTCGGCCCCAGCATTTT
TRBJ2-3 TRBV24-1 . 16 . CATSDTGGVTTDTQYF TGTGCCACCAGTGATACGGGCGGGGTCACCACAGATACGCAGTATTTT
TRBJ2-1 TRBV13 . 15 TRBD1 CASSSRQGRVGEQFF TGTGCCAGCAGCTCACGACAGGGGAGAGTAGGAGAGCAGTTCTTC
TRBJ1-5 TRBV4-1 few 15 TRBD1 CASSKQGNSNQPQHF TGCGCCAGCAGCAAACAGGGGAATAGCAATCAGCCCCAGCATTTT
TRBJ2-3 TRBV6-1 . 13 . CASSGRSADTQYF TGTGCCAGCTCGGGTAGGTCGGCAGATACGCAGTATTTT
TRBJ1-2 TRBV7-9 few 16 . CASSLDRTAANYGYTF TGTGCCAGCAGCTTAGATCGGACGGCGGCAAACTATGGCTACACCTTC
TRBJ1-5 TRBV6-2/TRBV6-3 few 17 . CASSYIDPRRFNQPQHF TGTGCCAGCAGTTACATAGACCCTCGCCGTTTTAATCAGCCCCAGCATTTT
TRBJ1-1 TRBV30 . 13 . CAWRALGRAEAFF TGTGCCTGGAGGGCCCTGGGAAGGGCTGAAGCTTTCTTT
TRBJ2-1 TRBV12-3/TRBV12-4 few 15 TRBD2 CASSGLAGGLDEQFF TGTGCCAGCAGTGGACTAGCGGGGGGGCTAGATGAGCAGTTCTTC
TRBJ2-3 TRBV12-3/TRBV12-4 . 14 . CASSFWGSTDTQYF TGTGCCAGCAGTTTTTGGGGGAGCACAGATACGCAGTATTTT
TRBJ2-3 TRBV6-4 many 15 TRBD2 CASSALAGGTDTQYF TGTGCCAGCAGTGCGCTAGCGGGGGGCACAGATACGCAGTATTTT
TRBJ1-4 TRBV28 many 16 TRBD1 CASSHMGQGTNEKLFF TGTGCCAGCAGTCATATGGGACAGGGAACTAATGAAAAACTGTTTTTT
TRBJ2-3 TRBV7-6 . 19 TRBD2 CASSQRVGTSITGTDTQYF TGTGCCAGCAGCCAAAGGGTCGGGACTAGCATAACCGGCACAGATACGCAGTATTTT
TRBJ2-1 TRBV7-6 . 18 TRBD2 CASSLGVAGVSSYNEQFF TGTGCCAGCAGCTTAGGGGTAGCGGGGGTGAGCTCCTACAATGAGCAGTTCTTC
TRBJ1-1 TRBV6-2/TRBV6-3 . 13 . CASLQGSALNAFF TGTGCCAGCCTTCAAGGGTCGGCGCTGAATGCTTTCTTT
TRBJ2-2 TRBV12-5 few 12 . CASNLNTGELFF TGTGCTAGTAACCTAAACACCGGGGAGCTGTTTTTT
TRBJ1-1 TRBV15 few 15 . CATSRDRGVGTEAFF TGTGCCACCAGCAGAGATCGGGGAGTTGGGACTGAAGCTTTCTTT